Listed here are 7 T cell receptor beta chains from one sample, sequenced in a study of blood T cell repertoires in COVID-19 (dated by TCRdb to between 2020 and 2021). Library preparation was by the immunoSEQ multiplex PCR assay. What TCRdb holds here is the immuneACCESS table cut down to in-frame rearrangements. Part of the clones is not present; checked against another copy, under half of the missing clones reflect an unresolved V gene, and the others are unexplained. The sample records some 220,000 clones, about 80% of which are singletons. The ten largest clones add up to about 1.3% of the sample. The sequencing input was PBMCs or T cells enriched from blood (not recorded which). The source is a woman aged 35 to 49 with acute COVID-19.

J is TRBJ1-1 and V is TRBV28; D unresolved. V was shortened by 5 bases and J by 4 bases, with 8 bases between the two germline ends. There are 12 residues in the CDR3. CDR1 is MDHEN, CDR2 SYDVKM, per germline. CDR3 nucleotides: TGTGCCAGCAGTCTCCTCGGCACTGAAGCTTTCTTT. This translates into CASSLLGTEAFF.

This clone was detected only a few times. The chain has TRBV7-3 and TRBJ1-2, with 9 nucleotides matching TRBD1. Germline CDR1 and CDR2: SGHTA and FQGTGA. The CDR3 loop spans 13 amino acids. V was clipped by 7 bases and J by 14 bases; unmatched bases: 14. The CDR3 nucleotides are TGTGCCAGCACCCCGGACAGGGGAGGAAAGGGAACCTTC. Translating gives CASTPDRGGKGTF.

In this sample, this clone turned up once. V is TRBV7-2 and J is TRBJ1-5; 9 bases agree with TRBD1. V was pared by 5 bases and J by 8 bases, with 7 bases of the junction left unmatched. The germline V gene encodes CDR1 SGHTA and CDR2 FQGNSA. The CDR3 consists of 14 residues. The CDR3 nucleotides are TGTGCCAGCAGCATCTCCGGGACAGGGAAGCCCCAGCATTTT. It encodes CASSISGTGKPQHF.

The V call is TRBV10-2, the J call TRBJ2-3; D possibly corresponds to TRBD1 (6 bases). Germline assignment: CDR1 WSHSY and CDR2 SAAADI. The CDR3 loop spans 16 amino acids. Trimming stripped 8 bases from V and 0 bases from J, with 18 bases between. CDR3 bases: TGCGCCAGCGGCCATACGCAGGGGATCAGCACAGATACGCAGTATTTT. It yields the protein CASGHTQGISTDTQYF.

This clone was recorded only once. V gene TRBV7-9 combines with J gene TRBJ2-3; 7 nucleotides align to TRBD2. The CDR3 runs 16 residues. Germline V CDR1 and CDR2: SEHNR, FQNEAQ (reference sequence). The V and J ends lost 2 bases and 2 bases, in that order; junction bases with no gene match: 7. CDR3 protein: CASSLLWLADTDTQYF. The CDR3 DNA reads TGTGCCAGCAGCTTACTTTGGCTAGCGGACACAGATACGCAGTATTTT. The full variable domain, in which reference TRBV7-9 and TRBJ2-3 provide the parts outside the CDR3, is DTGVSQNPRHKITKRGQNVTFRCDPISEHNRLYWYRQTLGQGPEFLTYFQNEAQLEKSRLLSDRFSAERPKGSFSTLEIQRTEQGDSAMYLCASSLLWLADTDTQYFGPGTRLTVL.

The gene calls are TRBV11-1 and TRBJ2-1; TRBD2 agrees at 9 bases. The V gene's germline CDR1 is SGHAT and CDR2 FQDESV (reference sequence). There are 15 residues in the CDR3. V was pared by 3 bases and J by 7 bases, with 7 bases of the junction left unmatched. The CDR3 DNA follows: TGTGCCAGCAGCTTCATAGCGGGAGTGGGGAATGAGCAGTTCTTC. Its protein product is CASSFIAGVGNEQFF.

This clone was observed once. This sequence joins TRBV28 and TRBJ1-2; TRBD1 agrees at 9 bases. The germline gives CDR1 MDHEN, CDR2 SYDVKM. CDR3 length: 16 residues. The junction had 10 bases not matched to a gene; V was cut back by 1 base and J by 7 bases. CDR3: CASSLYSGTGTSGYTF. CDR3 nucleotide sequence: TGTGCCAGCAGTTTATATTCGGGGACAGGGACGAGTGGCTACACCTTC.